This T cell receptor beta chain emerged from a study of identical twins. Study-wide results and caveats: Fewer insertions marked abundant cord blood beta clonotypes; young adult naive trended weakly, memory not at all. Out-of-frame beta sequences exhibited a weaker degree of excess twin sharing.

TCRdb re-derived calls from the 5' RACE reads in MiXCR, one entry per CDR3 protein. The sample has a few hundred thousand distinct CDR3 sequences, 20% to 30% seen once. Healthy Caucasians alone served as donors. This clonotype was found a few times. Antigen: not known. Trimming took off 2 bases at V and 11 bases at J, with 8 bases between the two ends. The CDR3 consists of 11 residues. Germline-derived CDR1 and CDR2 are SEHNR and FQNEAQ (reference sequence). This sample was also put to use in a study of T cells expressing NK-cell markers. That report adds: These clonotypes, the leaders elsewhere, also led the CD3+CD56-NKG2C+ fraction in several donors.

This receptor was taken from a woman between 18 and 30 years old in good health. V is TRBV7-9 and J is TRBJ2-3; D gene unclear. Sequenced input: CD4+ T cells sorted from blood. DNA of the CDR3: TGTGCCAGCAGCTTAATCCTAGTGCAGTATTTT. Protein: CASSLILVQYF.